Each of the 28 T cell receptor beta chains below was sequenced from the same sample in a study of OX40 agonist ivuxolimab in advanced cancers. Assay: immunoSEQ multiplex PCR; the TCRdb copy retains only in-frame clones and omits some. Of around 22,000 clones detected, 70% to 90% appear once; the ten largest clones hold 34%. Sample: CD4+ or CD8+ T cells sorted from blood, taken in a trial of the OX40 agonist ivuxolimab. The receptors shown here come from an adult with an advanced solid tumor such as melanoma, head and neck, liver or kidney cancer.

The chain recombines TRBV7-9 with TRBJ2-3; 7 nucleotides agree with TRBD2. Germline V gives CDR1 SEHNR, CDR2 FQNEAQ (reference sequence). The CDR3 spans 15 residues. V lost 5 bases and J lost 2; bases outside the gene matches: 7. The CDR3 spells CASSGGEHITDTQYF. As DNA, the CDR3 is TGTGCCAGCAGCGGGGGGGAACATATCACAGATACGCAGTATTTT.

The rearrangement links TRBV27 to TRBJ2-1; possibly TRBD1 or TRBD2 for D (5 bases each). Germline loops: CDR1 MNHEY, CDR2 SMNVEV (reference sequence). V was clipped by 3 bases and J by 4 bases, with 19 bases between them. The CDR3 totals 17 residues. CDR3 in DNA: TGTGCCAGCAGTTTTAATGGGGGTCATGCCGTGTACAATGAGCAGTTCTTC. Residues: CASSFNGGHAVYNEQFF.

V is TRBV9 and J is TRBJ2-1, with D perhaps TRBD1 (5 bases). CDR1 is SGDLS, CDR2 YYNGEE, per germline. Trimming pared 0 bases from V and 9 bases from J, leaving 22 bases between. The CDR3 sequence is 17 residues long. The CDR3 sequence: CASSVAETTKGYAEQFF. The CDR3, as DNA: TGTGCCAGCAGCGTAGCTGAGACGACAAAGGGGTATGCTGAGCAGTTCTTC.

V is TRBV19 and J is TRBJ2-2; 12 positions match TRBD2. With 10 bases clipped from V and 3 bases from J, the junction kept 12 bases outside the gene matches. The V gene's germline CDR1 is LNHDA and CDR2 SQIVND (reference sequence). The length of the CDR3 is 17 residues. The chain's CDR3 is CATSNSGLAGHTGELFF. The CDR3 bases are TGTGCCACCTCAAACTCAGGACTAGCGGGACACACCGGGGAGCTGTTTTTT.

CDR3 in amino acids: CASSVGGMVYNEQFF. CDR3 sequence (DNA): TGTGCCAGCTCAGTGGGCGGGATGGTCTACAATGAGCAGTTCTTC. J is TRBJ2-1 and V is TRBV18; tentative D call: TRBD2 (6 bases). The germline V gene has CDR1 KGHSH and CDR2 LQKENI. Trimming removed 5 bases at V and 3 bases at J, with 14 bases between. This CDR3 spans 15 amino acids. The full variable domain, rest sourced from reference TRBV18 and TRBJ2-1, is NAGVMQNPRHLVRRRGQEARLRCSPMKGHSHVYWYRQLPEEGLKFMVYLQKENIIDESGMPKERFSAEFPKEGPSILRIQQVVRGDSAAYFCASSVGGMVYNEQFFGPGTRLTVL.

This clone was seen a single time. The chain employs TRBV13 and TRBJ2-7; D ambiguous. The V gene's germline CDR1 is PRHDT and CDR2 FYEKMQ (reference sequence). V shed 0 bases and J shed 2 bases, with 8 bases lying between them. The CDR3 is made up of 14 amino acids. CDR3 residues: CASSLGLQAYEQYF. CDR3 DNA sequence: TGTGCCAGCAGCTTAGGACTCCAGGCCTACGAGCAGTACTTC.

The V gene is TRBV7-9, the J gene TRBJ1-1; 9 bases agree with TRBD1. V was clipped by 0 bases and J by 5 bases; unmatched bases: 16. Germline CDR1 SEHNR, CDR2 FQNEAQ (reference sequence). This CDR3 contains 19 residues. Written as DNA, the CDR3 is TGTGCCAGCAGCTTAGCGCTTTTAGGACAGGGGTATTGGGGAACTGAAGCTTTCTTT. As protein: CASSLALLGQGYWGTEAFF.

This rearrangement joins TRBV2 to TRBJ2-1; TRBD2 agrees at 10 bases. CDR1 SNHLY and CDR2 FYNNEI come from the germline V gene. Germline trimming cut 8 bases from V and 4 bases from J; bases unmatched to any gene: 11. The CDR3 has 16 residues. CDR3 loop: CASSGLAVKPYNEQFF. DNA for the CDR3: TGTGCCAGCTCTGGACTAGCGGTAAAGCCTTACAATGAGCAGTTCTTC. Together with reference TRBV2 and TRBJ2-1, the CDR3 gives the full variable domain: EPEVTQTPSHQVTQMGQEVILRCVPISNHLYFYWYRQILGQKVEFLVSFYNNEISEKSEIFDDQFSVERPDGSNFTLKIRSTKLEDSAMYFCASSGLAVKPYNEQFFGPGTRLTVL.

The rearrangement links TRBV29-1 to TRBJ2-2; D gene uncertain. Per the germline V gene, CDR1 is SQVTM and CDR2 is ANQGSEA. V was pared by 7 bases and J by 5 bases, with 11 bases between. The CDR3 loop spans 12 amino acids. The chain's CDR3 is CSAAHNTGELFF. The DNA of the CDR3 is TGCAGCGCCGCCCACAATACCGGGGAGCTGTTTTTT.

The chain couples TRBV7-9 to TRBJ2-1; unclear D gene. V shed 3 bases and J shed 7 bases, with 7 bases lying between them. The CDR3 totals 12 residues. The germline gives CDR1 SEHNR, CDR2 FQNEAQ (reference sequence). CDR3 DNA sequence: TGTGCCAGCAGCTTTGTGCCGAATGAGCAGTTCTTC. Protein product: CASSFVPNEQFF. Using reference TRBV7-9 and TRBJ2-1 for the parts outside the CDR3, the full variable domain is DTGVSQNPRHKITKRGQNVTFRCDPISEHNRLYWYRQTLGQGPEFLTYFQNEAQLEKSRLLSDRFSAERPKGSFSTLEIQRTEQGDSAMYLCASSFVPNEQFFGPGTRLTVL.

V usage is TRBV19 and J usage is TRBJ1-5; D is undetermined. V was trimmed by 3 bases and J by 5 bases, leaving 11 bases between them. The V gene's germline CDR1 is LNHDA and CDR2 SQIVND (reference sequence). The CDR3 totals 14 residues. CDR3 amino acids: CASSIYFGYQPQHF. CDR3 nucleotides: TGTGCCAGTAGTATTTATTTTGGGTATCAGCCCCAGCATTTT. The variable domain in full, completed from reference TRBV19 and TRBJ1-5, reads DGGITQSPKYLFRKEGQNVTLSCEQNLNHDAMYWYRQDPGQGLRLIYYSQIVNDFQKGDIAEGYSVSREKKESFPLTVTSAQKNPTAFYLCASSIYFGYQPQHFGDGTRLSIL.

The gene calls are TRBV12-5 and TRBJ1-2, with D possibly being TRBD1 (6 bases). V was cut by 7 bases and J by 0 bases, with 15 bases left in between. The CDR3 extends over 15 amino acids. Germline V gene sequence: CDR1 LGHNT, CDR2 FRNRAP. The chain's CDR3 is CASARTDNTNYGYTF. CDR3 nucleotides: TGTGCTAGTGCCCGGACAGACAATACTAACTATGGCTACACCTTC. Based on the CDR3 plus reference TRBV12-5 and TRBJ1-2, the full variable domain is DARVTQTPRHKVTEMGQEVTMRCQPILGHNTVFWYRQTMMQGLELLAYFRNRAPLDDSGMPKDRFSAEMPDATLATLKIQPSEPRDSAVYFCASARTDNTNYGYTFGSGTRLTVV.

The gene calls are TRBV4-1 and TRBJ2-3; weak D call: TRBD2 (6 bases). V gave up 0 bases and J gave up 1 base, with 11 bases separating them. Germline V gives CDR1 MGHRA, CDR2 YSYEKL. The CDR3 is made up of 16 amino acids. CDR3 nucleotides: TGCGCCAGCAGCCAAGATGCAGGAGGGGGCACAGATACGCAGTATTTT. It yields the protein CASSQDAGGGTDTQYF.

J is TRBJ2-2 and V is TRBV27; D is perhaps TRBD1 (6 bases). CDR3 length: 16 residues. Trimming cost V 0 bases and J 6 bases, with 14 bases left between them. Germline loops: CDR1 MNHEY, CDR2 SMNVEV (reference sequence). The CDR3 sequence: CASSLSISGVSGELFF. The CDR3 nucleotides read TGTGCCAGCAGTTTATCGATATCAGGGGTGTCCGGGGAGCTGTTTTTT.

The CDR3 reads CASSPTGEPDYEQYF. The DNA for the CDR3 is TGTGCCAGCAGCCCTACAGGGGAACCCGACTACGAGCAGTACTTC. V and J are TRBV11-1 and TRBJ2-7; the match to TRBD1 covers 7 bases. Germline CDR1 and CDR2: SGHAT and FQDESV (reference sequence). The V gene end was trimmed by 5 bases and the J gene end by 3 bases; junction bases not matched to a gene: 10. The CDR3 has 15 amino acids.

The chain couples TRBV11-2 to TRBJ2-3; TRBD1 or TRBD2 may be the D gene (5 bases each). The length of the CDR3 is 15 residues. The germline CDR1 and CDR2 sequences are SGHAT and FQNNGV. V shed 1 base and J shed 4 bases, with 12 bases lying between them. CDR3 residues: CASSLVGPGSDTQYF. DNA of the CDR3: TGTGCCAGCAGCTTAGTGGGACCAGGGTCAGATACGCAGTATTTT.

By sample share, this clone is medium-sized. The chain joins TRBV6-6 to TRBJ2-3; D is uncertain. Between the trimmed V and J ends, which lost 5 bases and 8 bases, there was a span of 8 bases. This CDR3 is built from 11 residues. From germline, CDR1 is MNHNY and CDR2 SVGAGI (reference sequence). The CDR3 DNA reads as TGTGCCAGCAGTGACCTGGGTACGCAGTATTTT. Its translation: CASSDLGTQYF.

The CDR3 is CASSLGGVNTDTQYF. In DNA form, the CDR3 reads TGTGCCAGCAGCTTAGGCGGCGTCAACACAGATACGCAGTATTTT. This chain uses TRBV7-9 with TRBJ2-3; D call uncertain. CDR1 and CDR2 from the germline V gene are SEHNR and FQNEAQ (reference sequence). This CDR3 has 15 amino acids. Trimming removed 1 base from V and 2 bases from J, with 10 bases in between.

The gene calls are TRBV30 and TRBJ2-2; tentative D call: TRBD1 (6 bases). The CDR3 sequence is 14 residues long. The V end was cut by 8 bases, the J end by 2 bases, with 15 bases between. Germline CDR1 GTSNPN, CDR2 SVGIG (reference sequence). The CDR3 loop is CAVTGTLNTGELFF. CDR3 sequence (DNA): TGTGCCGTAACCGGGACACTAAACACCGGGGAGCTGTTTTTT.

J is TRBJ1-2 and V is TRBV4-2; 11 bases align to TRBD1. Germline assignment: CDR1 LGHNA and CDR2 YNFKEQ. CDR3 length: 17 residues. Unmatched junction bases numbered 12, after V lost 4 bases and J lost 5 bases. Here the CDR3 reads CASSLGQGAVTGYGYTF. CDR3 nucleotides: TGTGCCAGCAGCCTCGGACAGGGGGCGGTAACTGGTTATGGCTACACCTTC.

The chain links TRBV18 to TRBJ2-3; the D gene is possibly TRBD2 (6 bases). The CDR3 runs 18 residues. V was cut by 5 bases and J by 2 bases, with 23 bases left in between. Germline values: CDR1 KGHSH, CDR2 LQKENI. The CDR3 region is CASSNITSSLSFTDTQYF. The DNA of the CDR3 is TGTGCCAGCTCAAATATTACTAGCTCTCTCTCCTTCACAGATACGCAGTATTTT.

The chain carries TRBV4-3 and TRBJ1-4; 9 positions agree with TRBD1. The germline V gene has CDR1 LGHNA and CDR2 YSLEER. J lost 5 bases, V lost 0 bases, and 7 bases had no gene match. The CDR3 has 17 amino acids. CDR3 protein: CASSQDLGTGKNEKLFF. CDR3 nucleotide sequence: TGCGCCAGCAGCCAAGATCTTGGGACAGGGAAAAATGAAAAACTGTTTTTT.

The rearrangement uses TRBV19 and TRBJ2-7; 8 bases align to TRBD2. This CDR3 contains 16 residues. With V trimmed by 4 bases and J by 0 bases, 8 bases remained unmatched. The germline CDR1 and CDR2 sequences are LNHDA and SQIVND (reference sequence). For the CDR3, the DNA is TGTGCCAGTAGTAAGCGGGCCAGCGGGAGCTCCTACGAGCAGTACTTC. This translates into CASSKRASGSSYEQYF. Filled out from reference TRBV19 and TRBJ2-7, the complete variable domain reads DGGITQSPKYLFRKEGQNVTLSCEQNLNHDAMYWYRQDPGQGLRLIYYSQIVNDFQKGDIAEGYSVSREKKESFPLTVTSAQKNPTAFYLCASSKRASGSSYEQYFGPGTRLTVT.

This chain joins TRBV7-8 and TRBJ2-2; 14 bases match TRBD2. This CDR3 has 16 residues. The V gene's germline CDR1 is SGHVS and CDR2 FQNEAQ. V trimming: 7 bases; J trimming: 8 bases; junction bases outside the gene matches: 9. CDR3 sequence: CASNKAGLAGAGELFF. The CDR3 DNA follows: TGTGCCAGCAACAAGGCGGGACTAGCGGGAGCTGGGGAGCTGTTTTTT. The complete variable domain, with remaining parts taken from reference TRBV7-8 and TRBJ2-2, reads GAGVSQSPRYKVAKRGQDVALRCDPISGHVSLFWYQQALGQGPEFLTYFQNEAQLDKSGLPSDRFFAERPEGSVSTLKIQRTQQEDSAVYLCASNKAGLAGAGELFFGEGSRLTVL.

This rearrangement joins TRBV5-1 to TRBJ2-1; TRBD2 matches at 14 bases. V lost 3 bases, J lost 8 bases, and 4 bases stayed unmatched. Per the germline V gene, CDR1 is SGHRS and CDR2 is YFSETQ. The CDR3 is 15 amino acids. The CDR3: CASSSGGLAGDEQFF. The DNA for the CDR3 is TGCGCCAGCAGCTCCGGGGGACTAGCGGGAGATGAGCAGTTCTTC.

V usage is TRBV7-6 and J usage is TRBJ2-7, with unresolved D. The V end lost 5 bases, the J end lost 5 bases, and 13 bases lay between the germline ends. The CDR3 is made up of 13 amino acids. Germline values: CDR1 SGHVS, CDR2 FNYEAQ. The CDR3: CASSLHSVHEQYF. CDR3 nucleotide sequence: TGTGCCAGCAGCCTACACTCCGTGCACGAGCAGTACTTC.

The chain carries TRBV2 and TRBJ1-1, with D uncertain. Trimming stripped 4 bases from V and 1 base from J, with 7 bases between. Germline CDR1 and CDR2: SNHLY and FYNNEI. This CDR3 is 13 amino acids long. The CDR3 is CASSVLANTEAFF. The CDR3 coding sequence is TGTGCCAGCAGTGTTTTGGCGAACACTGAAGCTTTCTTT.

V usage is TRBV7-9 and J usage is TRBJ1-1; D possibly corresponds to TRBD1 (6 bases). This CDR3 region has 15 residues. The germline gives CDR1 SEHNR, CDR2 FQNEAQ (reference sequence). V shed 10 bases and J shed 5 bases, with 23 bases lying between them. DNA for the CDR3: TGTGCCACCACGGGGGGCGCGGGGGGAACTACTGAAGCTTTCTTT. This codes for CATTGGAGGTTEAFF.